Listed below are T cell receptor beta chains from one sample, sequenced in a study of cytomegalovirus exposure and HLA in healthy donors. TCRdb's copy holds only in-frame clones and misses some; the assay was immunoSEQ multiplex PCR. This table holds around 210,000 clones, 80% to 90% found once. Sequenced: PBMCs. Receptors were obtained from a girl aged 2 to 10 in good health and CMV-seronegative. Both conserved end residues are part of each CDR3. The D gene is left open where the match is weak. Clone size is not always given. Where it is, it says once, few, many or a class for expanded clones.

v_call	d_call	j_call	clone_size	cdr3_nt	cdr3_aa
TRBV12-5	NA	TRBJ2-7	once	TGTGCTAGTGGTCTTAGCGGAACCTACGAGCAGTACTTC	CASGLSGTYEQYF
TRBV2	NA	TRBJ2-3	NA	TGTGCCAGCAGTGAATACAGGAATACAGATACGCAGTATTTT	CASSEYRNTDTQYF
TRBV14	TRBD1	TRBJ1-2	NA	TGTGCCAGCAGCCTATATGACAGGGTCTGGTATGGCTACACCTTC	CASSLYDRVWYGYTF
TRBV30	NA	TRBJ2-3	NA	TGTGCCTGGAGTGTATTCAGGGTCACAGATACGCAGTATTTT	CAWSVFRVTDTQYF
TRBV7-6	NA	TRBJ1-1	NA	TGTGCCAGCAGCTTAGGGGGGGGGAACACTGAAGCTTTCTTT	CASSLGGGNTEAFF
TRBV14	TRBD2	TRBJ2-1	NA	TGTGCCAGCAGCCGCTTTCCACCGGGACTAGAATCCGGCGAGCAGTTCTTC	CASSRFPPGLESGEQFF
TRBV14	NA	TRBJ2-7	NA	TGTGCCAGCAGCCTCGGCCGAGACGGGTTCTACGAGCAGTACTTC	CASSLGRDGFYEQYF
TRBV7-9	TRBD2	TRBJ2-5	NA	TGTGCCAGCAGCTTAGTTGTGACTAGCGGGGAGCAAGAGACCCAGTACTTC	CASSLVVTSGEQETQYF
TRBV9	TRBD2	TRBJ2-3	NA	TGTGCCAGCAGCTTGCCCGGGACTAGCGGATACACCGTTATGAGCACAGATACGCAGTATTTT	CASSLPGTSGYTVMSTDTQYF
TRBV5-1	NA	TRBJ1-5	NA	TGCGCCAGCAGCTTAATAGCGGGGAATCAGCCCCAGCATTTT	CASSLIAGNQPQHF
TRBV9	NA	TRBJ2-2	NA	TGTGCCAGCAGCGTAGATCCTCACACCGGGGAGCTGTTTTTT	CASSVDPHTGELFF
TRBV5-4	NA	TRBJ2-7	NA	TGTGCCAGCAGCACCGGGACTCTCTCCTACGAGCAGTACTTC	CASSTGTLSYEQYF
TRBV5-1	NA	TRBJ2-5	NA	TGCGCCAGCAGCCCGGACTATATGGAGACCCAGTACTTC	CASSPDYMETQYF
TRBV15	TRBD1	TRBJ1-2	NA	TGTGCCACCAGCAGAGGGTACCGGGACAGGGGCTCCTATGGCTACACCTTC	CATSRGYRDRGSYGYTF
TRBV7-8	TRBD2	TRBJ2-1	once	TGTGCCAGCAGCTTCCCCGGGGGGATGAATTCCTACAATGAGCAGTTCTTC	CASSFPGGMNSYNEQFF
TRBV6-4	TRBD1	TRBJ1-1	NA	TGTGCCAGCAAGCCTGACCCCGGGACAGGGGCAACTGAAGCTTTCTTT	CASKPDPGTGATEAFF
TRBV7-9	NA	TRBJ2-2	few	TGTGCCAGCAGCTCCCACGGGAGTCCTACCGGGGAGCTGTTTTTT	CASSSHGSPTGELFF
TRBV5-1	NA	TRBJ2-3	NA	TGCGCCAGCAGCTTGGCCGCAGGGTCAGATACGCAGTATTTT	CASSLAAGSDTQYF
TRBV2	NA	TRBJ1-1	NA	TGTGCCAGCTTAGCAGTCGGGAACACTGAAGCTTTCTTT	CASLAVGNTEAFF
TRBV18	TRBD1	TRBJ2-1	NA	TGTGCCAGCTCACCGGGACAGGTGATCAATGAGCAGTTCTTC	CASSPGQVINEQFF
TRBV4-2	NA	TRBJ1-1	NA	TGTGCCAGCAGCCAAGAAAAAACAGGGAACACTGAAGCTTTCTTT	CASSQEKTGNTEAFF
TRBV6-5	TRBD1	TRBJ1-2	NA	TGTGCCAGCAGTTACTCGACAGGGGGCTATGGCTACACCTTC	CASSYSTGGYGYTF
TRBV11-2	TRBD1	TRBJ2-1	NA	TGTGCCAGCAGCCCTCGAACCGGGACAGGGCTCAATGAGCAGTTCTTC	CASSPRTGTGLNEQFF
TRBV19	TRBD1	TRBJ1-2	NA	TGTGCCAGTAGACCGGGACAGGGGGCAGCCTATGGCTACACCTTC	CASRPGQGAAYGYTF
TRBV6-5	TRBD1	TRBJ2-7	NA	TGTGCCAGCAGTTACTCAGACAGGGAGTACGAGCAGTACTTC	CASSYSDREYEQYF
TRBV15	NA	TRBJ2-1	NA	TGTGCCACCAGCAGAGACCTGGGCCCCTATGAGCAGTTCTTC	CATSRDLGPYEQFF